This TCR beta chain was profiled in a study of blood T cell repertoires in COVID-19. Study at large: T cells, B-cell-depleted T cells, or PBMCs supplied cDNA or gDNA.

Donors in Cohort 3 who had recovered were those with two negative PCRs, healthcare professional clearance, or resolution of their symptoms. Authors' processing steps: Scientists estimated how many nucleated cells there were by amplifying reference gene primers. Libraries were prepared by immunoSEQ multiplex PCR; TCRdb keeps only in-frame clonotypes and omits some of them. The V and J calls and the clone size are those of that table, but D and trimming were determined from the DNA. The table records around 140,000 clones, 60% to 80% of them present only once. V gave up 4 bases and J gave up 0 bases, with 6 bases separating them. CDR3 length: 13 residues. The germline V gene has CDR1 SGHVS and CDR2 FNYEAQ.

The source of this sequence is a woman aged 50 to 65 who had recovered from COVID-19. The specimen sequenced was PBMCs or T cells enriched from blood (not recorded which). The V call is TRBV7-6, the J call TRBJ1-1; no clear D. This CDR3 is CASSSHMNTEAFF. The CDR3 nucleotides are TGTGCCAGCAGCTCCCACATGAACACTGAAGCTTTCTTT.